Reported below is one T cell receptor (beta chain). Its antigen is as yet unknown. A 5'RACE reaction primed in the constant segment made cDNA libraries of TCR alpha and TCR beta, and these carried sample barcodes and UMIs. TCRdb re-called the 5' RACE reads with MiXCR, one entry per CDR3 protein. The table includes a few hundred thousand distinct CDR3 sequences, roughly 8% detected once. The J segment lost 1 base and the V segment lost 5 bases, leaving 13 bases of the junction unmatched. The length of the CDR3 is 17 residues. Per the germline V gene, CDR1 is SGHTA and CDR2 is FQGNSA. These data are taken from a study of T-cell memory formation after mild COVID-19. Notes on the study in general: In second-wave clones peaking day 37, SARS-CoV-2 specificity remained unconfirmed.

Sequencing input: PBMCs or a T cell subset sorted from them (not recorded which). This sequence was found in a young man who had mild COVID-19 (a few samples of this study predate the infection). Cell type and time point are not known. The chain is built from TRBV7-2 and TRBJ2-5; 7 positions match TRBD1. CDR3 sequence (DNA): TGTGCCAGCAGCGCCCAATACAGGGGATGGGGCCAAGAGACCCAGTACTTC. Protein: CASSAQYRGWGQETQYF.